This is a list of T cell receptor beta chains from one sample in a study of human T cells and chemical hapten exposure. TCRdb reprocessed the RACE reads via MiXCR and lists one record per CDR3 protein. Of under 90,000 distinct CDR3 sequences in the sample, 8.6% are singletons; the top ten hold 1.5%. Sequenced material: whole blood. The receptors derive from a male donor in good health. Some clones in this sample may be carry-over from other donors' samples. Both conserved end residues are part of each CDR3. Fields, in order: clone size, D gene, V gene, J gene, CDR3 protein, CDR3 DNA. The D gene is left open where the match is weak. Clone sizes are given selectively: once, few, many, or a class where the clone is expanded.

few	-	TRBV5-1	TRBJ2-5	CASSLAGLYQETQYF	TGCGCCAGCAGCTTGGCCGGTCTGTACCAAGAGACCCAGTACTTC
-	-	TRBV20-1	TRBJ1-4	CSAEEGSTNEKLFF	TGCAGTGCTGAGGAGGGTTCAACTAATGAAAAACTGTTTTTT
few	TRBD2	TRBV2	TRBJ2-2	CASRMTSGFSTPGGELFF	TGTGCCAGCAGGATGACTAGCGGGTTCTCTACGCCCGGGGGGGAGCTGTTTTTT
few	-	TRBV7-2	TRBJ2-3	CASSLVPASTDTQYF	TGTGCCAGCAGCTTAGTGCCGGCTAGCACAGATACGCAGTATTTT
-	-	TRBV20-1	TRBJ1-5	CSARKTGGSDNQPQHF	TGCAGTGCTAGGAAGACTGGGGGGAGCGACAATCAGCCCCAGCATTTT
once	-	TRBV2	TRBJ1-1	CASSPTRLTEAFF	TGTGCCAGCAGCCCGACGAGGTTAACTGAAGCTTTCTTT
many	-	TRBV20-1	TRBJ2-1	CSAREVGANEQFF	TGCAGTGCTAGAGAAGTGGGGGCCAATGAGCAGTTCTTC
many	-	TRBV12-3/TRBV12-4	TRBJ2-2	CASRQGTTGELFF	TGTGCCAGCAGGCAGGGGACCACCGGGGAGCTGTTTTTT
few	TRBD1	TRBV7-2	TRBJ1-1	CASSSDRGSSEAFF	TGTGCCAGCAGCTCGGACAGGGGAAGTTCTGAAGCTTTCTTT
few	TRBD2	TRBV12-3/TRBV12-4	TRBJ2-1	CATRLAGAPNEQFF	TGTGCCACCAGACTAGCGGGAGCCCCCAATGAGCAGTTCTTC
many	TRBD1	TRBV10-3	TRBJ2-7	CAISEPLAGGVDEQYF	TGTGCCATCAGTGAGCCCCTGGCAGGGGGAGTCGACGAGCAGTACTTC
few	-	TRBV28	TRBJ1-5	CASKGEYSNQPQHF	TGTGCCAGCAAAGGAGAGTATAGCAATCAGCCCCAGCATTTT
once	TRBD1	TRBV7-6	TRBJ1-2	CASSDSQGDYGYTF	TGTGCCAGCAGCGATAGTCAGGGGGACTATGGCTACACCTTC
few	TRBD1	TRBV10-3	TRBJ2-7	CAIRTDRGSEQYF	TGTGCCATCAGGACGGACAGGGGCAGCGAGCAGTACTTC
few	-	TRBV20-1	TRBJ2-5	CSARRRQAGETQYF	TGCAGTGCTAGGAGGCGACAGGCGGGGGAGACCCAGTACTTC
-	-	TRBV6-5	TRBJ2-1	CASSYLTLGEQFF	TGTGCCAGCAGTTACTTGACCCTGGGTGAGCAGTTCTTC
-	-	TRBV6-2/TRBV6-3	TRBJ1-1	CASSRRSRNEAFF	TGTGCCAGCAGTCGAAGGTCCAGGAATGAAGCTTTCTTT
few	TRBD2	TRBV6-2/TRBV6-3	TRBJ2-3	CASSYRAGAHTQYF	TGTGCCAGCAGTTACCGAGCGGGAGCCCATACGCAGTATTTT
few	-	TRBV7-6	TRBJ2-1	CASSWASDPRGEQFF	TGTGCCAGCAGCTGGGCTAGCGACCCGAGGGGTGAGCAGTTCTTC
few	-	TRBV5-1	TRBJ2-7	CASRGLDEQYF	TGCGCCAGCAGGGGGCTGGATGAGCAGTACTTC
-	-	TRBV7-2	TRBJ2-3	CASSPDSKGLDTQYF	TGTGCCAGCAGCCCGGACTCGAAAGGGTTAGATACGCAGTATTTT
few	-	TRBV29-1	TRBJ2-3	CSVVDLDGAGAPPGDTQYF	TGCAGCGTTGTAGATCTCGATGGGGCGGGGGCCCCCCCGGGAGATACGCAGTATTTT
few	-	TRBV29-1	TRBJ2-2	CSAKNLETGELFF	TGCAGCGCTAAAAACCTAGAGACCGGGGAGCTGTTTTTT
few	-	TRBV7-8	TRBJ1-3	CASSKDTGSGNTIYF	TGTGCCAGTTCAAAGGATACGGGTTCTGGAAACACCATATATTTT
many	-	TRBV27	TRBJ1-1	CASSYSMNTEAFF	TGTGCCAGCAGTTATTCGATGAACACTGAAGCTTTCTTT
once	-	TRBV6-5	TRBJ2-4	CASSFAQRWIQYF	TGTGCCAGCAGTTTCGCCCAGCGATGGATTCAGTACTTC
few	-	TRBV12-3/TRBV12-4	TRBJ2-5	CASSPPGPTPAETQYF	TGTGCCAGCAGTCCTCCGGGACCGACACCTGCGGAGACCCAGTACTTC
few	-	TRBV2	TRBJ1-2	CASSPLFGTAAFYGYTF	TGTGCCAGCAGCCCACTTTTTGGGACGGCAGCCTTCTATGGCTACACCTTC
-	-	TRBV9	TRBJ2-5	CASSSQVQETQYF	TGTGCCAGCAGCTCCCAGGTCCAAGAGACCCAGTACTTC
-	TRBD1	TRBV25-1	TRBJ2-1	CASSEWNRGHNEQFF	TGTGCCAGCAGTGAATGGAACAGGGGGCACAATGAGCAGTTCTTC
-	-	TRBV12-3/TRBV12-4	TRBJ1-2	CASTHMAEEANYGYTF	TGTGCCAGCACCCATATGGCGGAGGAAGCTAACTATGGCTACACCTTC
few	TRBD2	TRBV12-3/TRBV12-4	TRBJ2-7	CASSSIRLAVSYEQYF	TGTGCCAGCAGTTCGATTAGACTAGCGGTCTCCTACGAGCAGTACTTC
-	TRBD1	TRBV5-1	TRBJ2-7	CASSSRDRASEQYF	TGCGCCAGCAGCTCCCGGGACAGGGCCTCCGAGCAGTACTTC
few	-	TRBV12-3/TRBV12-4	TRBJ2-3	CVTSSRWLHTDTQYF	TGTGTCACGAGTAGCAGGTGGCTCCACACAGATACGCAGTATTTT